The 8 T cell receptor beta chains presented below share a single source sample, sequenced in a study of blood T cell repertoires in COVID-19. Produced via immunoSEQ multiplex PCR; TCRdb's table is partial and in-frame only. The repertoire has 93,000 or so clones, around 90% of them found once; the top ten carry less than 4%. Sample: peripheral blood. These receptors were taken from a human donor in a cohort sampled during active COVID-19.

The chain joins TRBV4-1 to TRBJ2-1, with TRBD2 identical over 12 bases. The CDR3 consists of 16 residues. With 4 bases clipped from V and 5 bases from J, the junction kept 6 bases outside the gene matches. The V gene's germline CDR1 is MGHRA and CDR2 YSYEKL. CDR3 DNA sequence: TGCGCCAGCAGCCTCGGACTAGCGGGAACGGACAATGAGCAGTTCTTC. Translating it yields CASSLGLAGTDNEQFF.

The CDR3 nucleotides read TGTGCCAGTAGTACCGCAGGGGCCCGGCCGCCCCTCCACTTT. This encodes CASSTAGARPPLHF. V usage is TRBV19 and J usage is TRBJ1-6, with D possibly being TRBD1 (6 bases). CDR1 LNHDA and CDR2 SQIVND come from the germline V gene (reference sequence). The CDR3 consists of 14 residues. V was cut by 4 bases and J by 13 bases, with 17 bases left in between.

CDR3 coding DNA: TGTGCCAGCCGATCAGCGGAAGGGCCCTACAATGAGCAGTTCTTC. It yields the protein CASRSAEGPYNEQFF. The chain has TRBV18 and TRBJ2-1, with a tentative D call TRBD2 (5 bases). The CDR3 covers 15 residues. Trimming removed 8 bases from V and 2 bases from J, with 16 bases in between. Germline V gene lookup returns CDR1 KGHSH and CDR2 LQKENI.

In this sample, this clone turned up once. The chain has TRBV5-4 and TRBJ2-4; 7 bases are a match to TRBD2. CDR1 and CDR2 (germline): SGHNT, YYREEE (reference sequence). The CDR3 has 15 residues. V lost 4 bases to trimming and J lost 1 base; unmatched junction nucleotides: 5. The CDR3 reads CASSHGGIAKNIQYF. CDR3 bases: TGTGCCAGCAGCCACGGGGGGATTGCCAAAAACATTCAGTACTTC.

This chain uses TRBV24-1 with TRBJ2-3; 8 nucleotides line up with TRBD2. V was pared by 1 base and J by 3 bases, with 2 bases of the junction left unmatched. CDR3 length: 15 residues. Germline V CDR1 and CDR2: KGHDR, SFDVKD. The chain's CDR3 is CATSDFRGGTDTQYF. In DNA, the CDR3 is TGTGCCACCAGTGATTTCCGGGGGGGGACAGATACGCAGTATTTT.

The chain joins TRBV7-9 to TRBJ2-1; 8 bases agree with TRBD2. V lost 6 bases to trimming and J lost 3 bases; unmatched junction nucleotides: 4. The CDR3 runs 14 residues. Germline values: CDR1 SEHNR, CDR2 FQNEAQ (reference sequence). The CDR3 nucleotides are TGTGCCAGCAGGATGGGGACTAGCTACAATGAGCAGTTCTTC. This codes for CASRMGTSYNEQFF.

The chain carries TRBV27 and TRBJ2-4; TRBD1 might be the D (5 bases). Trimming removed 7 bases from V and 1 base from J, with 17 bases in between. Germline values: CDR1 MNHEY, CDR2 SMNVEV (reference sequence). The CDR3 is 16 residues long. The CDR3 DNA follows: TGTGCCAGCATGCTCAGGGAAGGATCGGCCAAAAACATTCAGTACTTC. This gives the protein CASMLREGSAKNIQYF.

CDR3 coding DNA: TGTGCCAGTAGTAACGGACTAGCGGGATACAATGAGCAGTTCTTC. It is translated as CASSNGLAGYNEQFF. J is TRBJ2-1 and V is TRBV19; 12 nucleotides line up with TRBD2. The germline V gene encodes CDR1 LNHDA and CDR2 SQIVND (reference sequence). V shed 4 bases, J shed 4 bases, and the junction held 2 bases outside the gene matches. The CDR3 runs 15 residues.